These 21 T cell receptor beta chains came from one sample sequenced in a study of HIV-infected children after antiretroviral therapy interruption. Documented treatment: PENTA 11 planned treatment interruption arm or continuous ART arm. A 3' RACE protocol on RNA, with unique molecular identifiers, produced the TCR library. TCRdb called the 3' RACE reads again in MiXCR, with one record for every CDR3 protein. The sample lists about 89,000 distinct CDR3 sequences, 6.9% occurring once. The sample consisted of CD45RA+ CD4+ T cells from PBMCs, pooled from several time points, taken from a donor given antiretroviral therapy, either interrupted or continuous. Described subset: naive CD4+ CD45RA+ CD45RO- T cells. All receptors come from a pool of human donors with HIV.

A note on this clonotype: The junction shows a germline mismatch at one end, possibly a read error. The rearrangement joins TRBV5-1 to TRBJ2-7, with D possibly TRBD2 on 6 matching bases. CDR1 SGHRS and CDR2 YFSETQ come from the germline V gene. The CDR3 consists of 12 residues. The CDR3 is CANSLGGYEQYF. DNA of the CDR3: TGCGCCAACAGCTTGGGGGGCTACGAGCAGTACTTC.

This clonotype was detected ten times or more. The rearrangement links TRBV10-3 to TRBJ2-1; tentative D call: TRBD1 (6 bases). CDR1 and CDR2 from the germline V gene are ENHRY and SYGVKD. This CDR3 comprises 18 residues. The V end lost 2 bases, the J end lost 0 bases, and 17 bases lay between the germline ends. The DNA of the CDR3 is TGTGCCATCAGTGAGCGGACAAGGGGGAGCAGCTCCTACAATGAGCAGTTCTTC. Translated: CAISERTRGSSSYNEQFF.

This clonotype was counted at least ten times. The chain is built from TRBV2 and TRBJ2-1; D remains ambiguous. The V and J ends lost 6 bases and 8 bases respectively, with 11 bases between them. CDR1 SNHLY and CDR2 FYNNEI come from the germline V gene. CDR3 size: 12 residues. This chain's CDR3 is CASSKNADEQFF. In nucleotides, the CDR3 is TGTGCCAGCAGCAAAAACGCGGATGAGCAGTTCTTC. The whole variable domain, remainder taken from reference TRBV2 and TRBJ2-1, is EPEVTQTPSHQVTQMGQEVILRCVPISNHLYFYWYRQILGQKVEFLVSFYNNEISEKSEIFDDQFSVERPDGSNFTLKIRSTKLEDSAMYFCASSKNADEQFFGPGTRLTVL.

This clonotype has at least ten counts. The chain carries TRBV18 and TRBJ2-3; D is unresolved. The V end was cut by 3 bases, the J end by 1 base, with 17 bases between. The germline gives CDR1 KGHSH, CDR2 LQKENI. The CDR3 covers 17 residues. DNA of the CDR3: TGTGCCAGCTCACCTACTCTTAGGTCGACCGGCACAGATACGCAGTATTTT. Protein product: CASSPTLRSTGTDTQYF. The variable domain in full, with the rest retrieved from reference TRBV18 and TRBJ2-3, is NAGVMQNPRHLVRRRGQEARLRCSPMKGHSHVYWYRQLPEEGLKFMVYLQKENIIDESGMPKERFSAEFPKEGPSILRIQQVVRGDSAAYFCASSPTLRSTGTDTQYFGPGTRLTVL.

J is TRBJ2-5 and V is TRBV6-5; 8 bases are shared with TRBD2. Unmatched junction bases numbered 2, after V lost 1 base and J lost 1 base. The CDR3 sequence is 15 residues long. Germline CDR1 is MNHEY and CDR2 is SVGAGI. CDR3 sequence (DNA): TGTGCCAGCAGTTACTGGGCGGGGGGCCAAGAGACCCAGTACTTC. Its translation is CASSYWAGGQETQYF.

This clonotype was seen ten or more times. This sequence joins TRBV5-8 and TRBJ2-7; D gene ambiguous. The V and J ends lost 0 bases and 4 bases respectively, with 11 bases between them. The germline V gene encodes CDR1 SGHTS and CDR2 YDEGEE. CDR3 length equals 14 residues. CDR3 sequence: CASSLDGIRYEQYF. DNA for the CDR3: TGTGCCAGCAGCTTGGATGGGATTAGGTACGAGCAGTACTTC. Using reference TRBV5-8 and TRBJ2-7 for the parts outside the CDR3, the full variable domain is EAGVTQSPTHLIKTRGQQATLRCSPISGHTSVYWYQQALGLGLQFLLWYDEGEERNRGNFPPRFSGRQFPNYSSELNVNALELEDSALYLCASSLDGIRYEQYFGPGTRLTVT.

This clonotype was observed many times. The chain joins TRBV9 to TRBJ2-1; tentatively, D is TRBD1 (6 bases). Germline CDR1 is SGDLS and CDR2 is YYNGEE. The V and J ends lost 3 bases and 8 bases respectively, with 12 bases between them. The CDR3 has 13 residues. The chain's CDR3 is CASSATGDDEQFF. The CDR3 DNA reads TGTGCCAGCAGCGCGACAGGTGACGATGAGCAGTTCTTC.

This clonotype was seen more than once but under ten times. The chain carries TRBV20-1 and TRBJ2-3; 11 positions match TRBD2. Germline V gives CDR1 DFQATT, CDR2 SNEGSKA (reference sequence). The J segment lost 6 bases and the V segment lost 1 base, leaving 6 bases of the junction unmatched. The length of the CDR3 is 15 residues. The CDR3 DNA follows: TGCAGTGCTAGAGTCGGTCGACTAGCGGGGGATACGCAGTATTTT. It yields the protein CSARVGRLAGDTQYF.

There are many counts of this clonotype. The chain has TRBV19 and TRBJ1-4; no definite D call. CDR3 length: 15 residues. Germline V gives CDR1 LNHDA, CDR2 SQIVND (reference sequence). The V and J ends lost 4 bases and 0 bases respectively, with 9 bases between them. This CDR3 reads CASSTPRATNEKLFF. As DNA, the CDR3 is TGTGCCAGTAGTACCCCGCGGGCAACTAATGAAAAACTGTTTTTT. Full variable domain (rest looked up from reference TRBV19 and TRBJ1-4): DGGITQSPKYLFRKEGQNVTLSCEQNLNHDAMYWYRQDPGQGLRLIYYSQIVNDFQKGDIAEGYSVSREKKESFPLTVTSAQKNPTAFYLCASSTPRATNEKLFFGSGTQLSVL.

This clonotype was found many times. The genes are TRBV6-5 and TRBJ2-7; 7 nucleotides line up with TRBD2. After removal of 6 bases from V and 1 base from J, the junction contained 6 bases not matched to a gene. Germline V gene lookup returns CDR1 MNHEY and CDR2 SVGAGI. This CDR3 contains 14 residues. DNA for the CDR3: TGTGCCAGCAGCCAGCCGGGGGGTTCCTACGAGCAGTACTTC. Amino acids: CASSQPGGSYEQYF.

This clonotype was detected many times. The CDR3 is CASSLFVGGIAGEKQFF. CDR3 DNA sequence: TGTGCCAGCAGCTTATTTGTCGGTGGGATAGCGGGGGAGAAGCAGTTCTTC. The rearrangement links TRBV7-2 to TRBJ2-1, with 9 bases identical to TRBD2. The CDR3 contains 17 residues. The germline CDR1 and CDR2 sequences are SGHTA and FQGNSA. The J segment lost 11 bases and the V segment lost 2 bases, leaving 16 bases of the junction unmatched.

The genes are TRBV3-1 and TRBJ2-1; TRBD1 matches at 11 bases. The V gene's germline CDR1 is LGHDT and CDR2 YNNKEL (reference sequence). The CDR3 loop spans 15 amino acids. With 2 bases clipped from V and 8 bases from J, the junction kept 5 bases outside the gene matches. The CDR3 DNA is TGTGCCAGCAGCCAAAGGGACAGGGGGGTCGATGAGCAGTTCTTC. Translation gives CASSQRDRGVDEQFF.

This clonotype has a count of ten or more. The V gene is TRBV14, the J gene TRBJ2-7, with D unclear. V was trimmed by 1 base and J by 0 bases, leaving 10 bases between them. The CDR3 has 15 residues. Germline loops: CDR1 SGHDN, CDR2 FVKESK. The CDR3 loop reads CASSQAGSYSYEQYF. The CDR3 DNA follows: TGTGCCAGCAGCCAAGCGGGCAGTTACTCCTACGAGCAGTACTTC.

This clonotype came up many times. This rearrangement joins TRBV6-2 or TRBV6-3 to TRBJ2-7; D perhaps matches TRBD2 (6 bases). Germline V CDR1 and CDR2: MNHEY, SVGEGT. This CDR3 spans 15 amino acids. Trimming removed 6 bases from V and 5 bases from J, with 20 bases in between. This chain's CDR3 is CASSTPGTGVNEQYF. The DNA of the CDR3 is TGTGCCAGCAGCACCCCCGGTACGGGGGTAAACGAGCAGTACTTC.

This chain connects TRBV28 to TRBJ2-7, with D unresolved. The CDR3 totals 14 residues. V lost 3 bases, J lost 6 bases, and 15 bases lay in between. The germline V gene has CDR1 MDHEN and CDR2 SYDVKM. The CDR3 DNA reads TGTGCCAGCAGTTTTCGCCCGTGGGCGGTCGAGCAGTACTTC. Protein: CASSFRPWAVEQYF.

This clonotype was observed a handful of times. The J gene is TRBJ1-6, the V gene TRBV6-1; 8 bases agree with TRBD1. V shed 4 bases and J 8 bases; nucleotides not matched to a gene: 4. Per the germline V gene, CDR1 is MNHNS and CDR2 is SASEGT. The CDR3 totals 14 residues. The CDR3 protein is CASSADRADSPLHF. The CDR3 bases are TGTGCCAGCAGTGCGGACAGGGCGGATTCACCCCTCCACTTT.

Only a few counts were recorded for this clonotype. The rearrangement uses TRBV5-4 and TRBJ1-1; TRBD1 agrees at 7 bases. Germline CDR1 is SGHNT and CDR2 is YYREEE (reference sequence). Trimming cost V 5 bases and J 0 bases; bases outside gene matches: 4. The CDR3 extends over 14 amino acids. The CDR3 region is CASRRQGMNTEAFF. The CDR3 DNA reads as TGTGCCAGCAGAAGACAGGGAATGAACACTGAAGCTTTCTTT.

V usage is TRBV9 and J usage is TRBJ2-7; D is perhaps TRBD2 (6 bases). Looked up from germline, CDR1 is SGDLS and CDR2 is YYNGEE. Trimming stripped 4 bases from V and 0 bases from J, with 14 bases between. The CDR3 spans 15 residues. In DNA, the CDR3 is TGTGCCAGCAGCCTAAGGGACTCCTCCTCCTACGAGCAGTACTTC. This sequence encodes CASSLRDSSSYEQYF.

In this sample, this clonotype turned up many times. CDR3 sequence (DNA): TGTGCCAGCAGCCAAGTAGCAAACGGGGAGCTGTTTTTT. It translates to CASSQVANGELFF. The chain couples TRBV14 to TRBJ2-2; D is unresolved. Germline assignment: CDR1 SGHDN and CDR2 FVKESK. The CDR3 is 13 residues long. Trimming shortened V by 1 base and J by 7 bases, and 7 bases separated the two germline ends. Supplemented by reference TRBV14 and TRBJ2-2, the full variable domain reads EAGVTQFPSHSVIEKGQTVTLRCDPISGHDNLYWYRRVMGKEIKFLLHFVKESKQDESGMPNNRFLAERTGGTYSTLKVQPAELEDSGVYFCASSQVANGELFFGEGSRLTVL.

Comment on this clonotype: This sequence may be a read error, since a much larger clone differs from it by one base. V is TRBV12-3 or TRBV12-4 and J is TRBJ2-6; 10 bases line up with TRBD1. The CDR3 totals 15 residues. CDR3 sequence reads: CASGQGVSRANVLTF. The CDR3 DNA follows: TGTGCTAGTGGACAGGGGGTGTCTAGGGCCAACGTCCTGACTTTC.

This clonotype was seen repeatedly, ten times or more. This chain connects TRBV6-5 to TRBJ2-1, with TRBD2 matching over 11 bases. J was trimmed by 7 bases and V by 0 bases; bases with no gene match: 8. CDR3 length: 17 amino acids. Germline lookup yields CDR1 MNHEY and CDR2 SVGAGI. The CDR3 DNA follows: TGTGCCAGCAGTTACTCGTTTAGCGGGGGGGCTAGGAATGAGCAGTTCTTC. Its translation: CASSYSFSGGARNEQFF.